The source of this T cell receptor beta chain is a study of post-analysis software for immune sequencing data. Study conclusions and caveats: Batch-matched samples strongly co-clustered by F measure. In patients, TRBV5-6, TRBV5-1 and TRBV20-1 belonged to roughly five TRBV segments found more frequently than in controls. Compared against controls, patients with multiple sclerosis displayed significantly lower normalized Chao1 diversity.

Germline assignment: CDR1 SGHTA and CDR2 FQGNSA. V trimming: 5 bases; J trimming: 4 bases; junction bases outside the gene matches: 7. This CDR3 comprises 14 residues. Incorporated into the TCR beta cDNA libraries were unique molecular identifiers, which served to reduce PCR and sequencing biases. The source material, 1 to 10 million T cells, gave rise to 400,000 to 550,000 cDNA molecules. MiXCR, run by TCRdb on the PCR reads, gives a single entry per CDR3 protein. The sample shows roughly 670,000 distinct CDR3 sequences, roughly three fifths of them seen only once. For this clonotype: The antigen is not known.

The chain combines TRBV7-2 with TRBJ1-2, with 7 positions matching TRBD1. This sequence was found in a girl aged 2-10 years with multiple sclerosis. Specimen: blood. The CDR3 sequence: CASSPGTVLYGYTF. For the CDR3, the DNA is TGTGCCAGCAGCCCCGGGACAGTTCTCTATGGCTACACCTTC.